Sequencing of this T cell receptor beta chain was carried out in a study of shared clonotypes between healthy human individuals. Study in general: CD4 naive and CD4 memory each took three plates per donor, while CD8 naive took two and CD8 memory one.

Germline V gives CDR1 MNHNS, CDR2 SASEGT. Deletions cut 2 bases from V and 6 bases from J, with 16 bases between. The CDR3 consists of 16 residues. Both subsets, CD45RA+ naive and CD45RA-negative memory, were split from the CD4+ cells. Produced via immunoSEQ multiplex PCR; TCRdb's table is partial and in-frame only. The repertoire has 950,000 to 1,100,000 clones, about 70% of them found once; the top ten carry approximately 1.5%. This clone showed up just once. Sequencing was done on a sample of memory CD4+ T cells sorted from blood. Documented subset: CD45RA-negative fraction. V and J are TRBV6-1 and TRBJ2-2; D tentatively fits TRBD1 or TRBD2 (5 bases each). The TCR sequence derives from a young man in good health. CDR3 coding DNA: TGTGCCAGCAGTGAAAGGGGACCCCCCACCGCCGGGGAGCTGTTTTTT. As protein: CASSERGPPTAGELFF.